A single sample gave rise to the 8 T cell receptor beta chains below, sequenced in a study of vaccination effects on CD4 cells after COVID-19. Under the ViraFEST assay, PBMC were stimulated with viral peptide pools so that antigen-specific CD4+ T cells expanded. Sequencing was performed afterwards. Investigators separated out CD4+ T cells once 10 days of culture had passed. Vaccinated recipients, who were negative for nucleocapsid antibodies, had no history of SARS-CoV-2 infection. Repertoires were generated with immunoSEQ multiplex PCR, while TCRdb's copy carries only in-frame clones and drops some. Of around 55,000 clones detected, around 68% appear once; the ten largest clones hold about a sixth. Their recognized antigens are unknown. The sample consisted of CD4+ T cells from PBMCs cultured with SARS-CoV-2 spike peptides, taken before COVID-19 vaccination. The receptor set was obtained from a human donor who received a COVID-19 vaccine.

This clone was counted only a few times. V is TRBV6-5 and J is TRBJ2-1; TRBD2 is a possible D gene (5 bases). Trimming left V 5 bases short and J 4 bases short, with 15 bases between. Germline assignment: CDR1 MNHEY and CDR2 SVGAGI. The CDR3 spans 15 residues. CDR3 loop: CASSMRVFLYNEQFF. DNA for the CDR3: TGTGCCAGCAGTATGAGGGTCTTTCTGTACAATGAGCAGTTCTTC.

This clone was seen once. V usage is TRBV24-1 and J usage is TRBJ2-7; D uncertain. CDR3 length: 14 residues. The V and J ends lost 0 bases and 3 bases respectively, with 8 bases between them. From germline, CDR1 is KGHDR and CDR2 SFDVKD. CDR3 sequence: CATSDLPPRYEQYF. CDR3 DNA sequence: TGTGCCACCAGTGATTTGCCCCCCCGCTACGAGCAGTACTTC.

This chain joins TRBV7-8 and TRBJ2-3; no definite D call. V dropped 5 bases and J dropped 2 bases, with 5 bases sitting between them. CDR1 and CDR2 (germline): SGHVS, FQNEAQ. CDR3 length equals 12 residues. CDR3 amino acids: CASSPATDTQYF. In DNA form, the CDR3 reads TGTGCCAGCAGCCCAGCCACAGATACGCAGTATTTT.

This sequence joins TRBV11-2 and TRBJ2-7; maybe TRBD2 (6 bases). CDR3 length equals 15 residues. V lost 1 base, J lost 2 bases, and 12 bases lay in between. Looked up from germline, CDR1 is SGHAT and CDR2 is FQNNGV. The DNA for the CDR3 is TGTGCCAGCAGCTTAGGGGCTAGCGACACCTACGAGCAGTACTTC. Translating it yields CASSLGASDTYEQYF.

This clone was recorded a few times. The J gene is TRBJ2-7, the V gene TRBV7-8, with a possible D match to TRBD1 (6 bases). Trimming pared 4 bases from V and 3 bases from J, leaving 13 bases between. CDR3 size: 14 residues. Per germline, CDR1 SGHVS and CDR2 FQNEAQ. The chain's CDR3 is CASSSRQDFYEQYF. CDR3 DNA: TGTGCCAGCAGCTCAAGACAGGATTTCTACGAGCAGTACTTC.

V is TRBV18 and J is TRBJ2-6, with D uncertain. The V gene's germline CDR1 is KGHSH and CDR2 LQKENI. The CDR3 contains 17 residues. V dropped 1 base and J dropped 1 base, with 11 bases sitting between them. This CDR3 is CASSPRQAPSGANVLTF. DNA of the CDR3: TGTGCCAGCTCACCACGGCAGGCTCCGTCTGGGGCCAACGTCCTGACTTTC.

The V gene is TRBV7-9, the J gene TRBJ2-5, with a tentative D call TRBD1 (5 bases). V was trimmed by 0 bases and J by 3 bases, leaving 11 bases between them. Germline V gene lookup returns CDR1 SEHNR and CDR2 FQNEAQ (reference sequence). The CDR3 spans 15 residues. Here the CDR3 DNA reads TGTGCCAGCAGCTTAGCCAGCTCAGGGAAAGAGACCCAGTACTTC. Translating gives CASSLASSGKETQYF. Together with reference TRBV7-9 and TRBJ2-5, the CDR3 gives the full variable domain: DTGVSQNPRHKITKRGQNVTFRCDPISEHNRLYWYRQTLGQGPEFLTYFQNEAQLEKSRLLSDRFSAERPKGSFSTLEIQRTEQGDSAMYLCASSLASSGKETQYFGPGTRLLVL.

This sequence joins TRBV5-4 and TRBJ1-1; TRBD1 is a possible D gene (5 bases). The CDR3 is made up of 15 amino acids. Trimming shortened V by 4 bases and J by 5 bases, and 18 bases separated the two germline ends. CDR1 SGHNT and CDR2 YYREEE come from the germline V gene (reference sequence). In nucleotides, the CDR3 is TGTGCCAGCAGCACTGGGGGGTCAGGGTGGACTGAAGCTTTCTTT. It is translated as CASSTGGSGWTEAFF.